This is a list of T cell receptor beta chains from one sample in a study of CD8 T cells in Susac syndrome. Using its own MiXCR run on the immunoSEQ multiplex PCR reads, TCRdb lists one record per CDR3 protein. The sample records about 150,000 distinct CDR3 sequences, more than 90% being singletons. The sample consisted of CD4+ T cells from PBMCs. The receptors stem from a human donor with Susac syndrome. CDR3s include the opening cysteine and the closing phenylalanine or tryptophan. The D gene is left open where the match is weak. Where a row states a size, it is once, few, many or the class of an expanded clone; other rows omit it.

abundance: .; d_gene: .; j_gene: TRBJ2-5; v_gene: TRBV18; CDR3aa: CASSPPLGIQETQYF; CDR3nt: TGTGCCAGCTCACCACCGTTGGGGATTCAGGAGACCCAGTACTTC
abundance: .; d_gene: .; j_gene: TRBJ2-1; v_gene: TRBV5-4; CDR3aa: CASSLSASPMGQFF; CDR3nt: TGTGCCAGCAGCTTGAGTGCTAGCCCGATGGGGCAGTTCTTC
abundance: .; d_gene: TRBD1; j_gene: TRBJ1-6; v_gene: TRBV27; CDR3aa: CASSAGGNSPLHF; CDR3nt: TGTGCCAGCAGTGCAGGGGGTAATTCACCCCTCCACTTT
abundance: .; d_gene: TRBD1; j_gene: TRBJ1-2; v_gene: TRBV7-2; CDR3aa: CASSFGFLTGTGAYGYTF; CDR3nt: TGTGCCAGCAGCTTCGGCTTTCTCACCGGGACAGGAGCCTATGGCTACACCTTC
abundance: .; d_gene: .; j_gene: TRBJ1-1; v_gene: TRBV5-1; CDR3aa: CASSSGTGGVPEAFF; CDR3nt: TGCGCCAGCAGCTCGGGGACCGGGGGGGTCCCTGAAGCTTTCTTT
abundance: once; d_gene: TRBD2; j_gene: TRBJ2-7; v_gene: TRBV2; CDR3aa: CASKETSGSSTYSYEQYF; CDR3nt: TGTGCCAGCAAGGAAACTAGCGGGTCCTCGACATACTCCTACGAGCAGTACTTC
abundance: .; d_gene: .; j_gene: TRBJ1-1; v_gene: TRBV2; CDR3aa: CARARAENTEAFF; CDR3nt: TGTGCCAGGGCTCGGGCAGAGAACACTGAAGCTTTCTTT
abundance: .; d_gene: .; j_gene: TRBJ1-4; v_gene: TRBV3-1; CDR3aa: CASSQDQPKPNEKLFF; CDR3nt: TGTGCCAGCAGCCAAGATCAGCCGAAGCCTAATGAAAAACTGTTTTTT
abundance: .; d_gene: TRBD1; j_gene: TRBJ2-7; v_gene: TRBV18; CDR3aa: CASSPPPGQGGYEQYF; CDR3nt: TGTGCCAGCTCACCACCCCCGGGACAGGGGGGATACGAGCAGTACTTC
abundance: .; d_gene: .; j_gene: TRBJ1-4; v_gene: TRBV18; CDR3aa: CASSPAGVTNEKLFF; CDR3nt: TGTGCCAGCTCACCAGCTGGGGTAACTAATGAAAAACTGTTTTTT
abundance: .; d_gene: TRBD2; j_gene: TRBJ2-1; v_gene: TRBV6-4; CDR3aa: CASSESSGYYNEQFF; CDR3nt: TGTGCCAGCAGTGAGTCTAGCGGATACTACAATGAGCAGTTCTTC
abundance: .; d_gene: TRBD2; j_gene: TRBJ2-7; v_gene: TRBV6-5; CDR3aa: CASRDRGGVVYEQYF; CDR3nt: TGTGCCAGCAGGGACCGCGGGGGAGTGGTCTACGAGCAGTACTTC
abundance: .; d_gene: .; j_gene: TRBJ2-2; v_gene: TRBV6-5; CDR3aa: CASSGGFGTGELFF; CDR3nt: TGTGCCAGCAGTGGAGGATTCGGGACCGGGGAGCTGTTTTTT
abundance: few; d_gene: .; j_gene: TRBJ2-7; v_gene: TRBV27; CDR3aa: CASSLKGPYEQYF; CDR3nt: TGTGCCAGCAGTTTAAAGGGTCCCTACGAGCAGTACTTC
abundance: .; d_gene: .; j_gene: TRBJ1-2; v_gene: TRBV29-1; CDR3aa: CSAGSRRDYGYTF; CDR3nt: TGCAGCGCAGGATCGAGGCGCGATTATGGCTACACCTTC
abundance: .; d_gene: .; j_gene: TRBJ1-5; v_gene: TRBV15; CDR3aa: CATSRDSVPQHF; CDR3nt: TGTGCCACCAGCAGAGATTCGGTGCCCCAGCATTTT
abundance: .; d_gene: .; j_gene: TRBJ1-6; v_gene: TRBV20-1; CDR3aa: CSARSTSGSPLHF; CDR3nt: TGCAGTGCCAGGTCCACTTCGGGGTCACCCCTCCACTTT
abundance: .; d_gene: .; j_gene: TRBJ1-3; v_gene: TRBV27; CDR3aa: CASSFGGAGNTIYF; CDR3nt: TGTGCCAGCAGTTTTGGAGGCGCTGGAAACACCATATATTTT
abundance: .; d_gene: .; j_gene: TRBJ2-2; v_gene: TRBV18; CDR3aa: CASSPLVDTGELFF; CDR3nt: TGTGCCAGCTCACCTCTAGTGGACACCGGGGAGCTGTTTTTT
abundance: .; d_gene: .; j_gene: TRBJ1-3; v_gene: TRBV10-3; CDR3aa: CAISEGNASGNTIYF; CDR3nt: TGTGCCATCAGTGAGGGTAACGCGTCTGGAAACACCATATATTTT
abundance: .; d_gene: .; j_gene: TRBJ2-7; v_gene: TRBV28; CDR3aa: CASSSAGPLSHEQYF; CDR3nt: TGTGCCAGCAGTTCGGCCGGGCCCCTGTCCCACGAGCAGTACTTC
abundance: .; d_gene: .; j_gene: TRBJ2-5; v_gene: TRBV5-1; CDR3aa: CASSVNSGEETQYF; CDR3nt: TGCGCCAGCAGCGTTAACTCAGGGGAAGAGACCCAGTACTTC
abundance: .; d_gene: TRBD1; j_gene: TRBJ1-2; v_gene: TRBV7-3; CDR3aa: CASSSDRAGYGYTF; CDR3nt: TGTGCCAGCAGCTCCGACAGGGCGGGCTATGGCTACACCTTC
abundance: .; d_gene: .; j_gene: TRBJ1-1; v_gene: TRBV9; CDR3aa: CASSAGFSMNTEAFF; CDR3nt: TGTGCCAGCAGCGCCGGGTTCTCAATGAACACTGAAGCTTTCTTT
abundance: once; d_gene: .; j_gene: TRBJ2-5; v_gene: TRBV6-5; CDR3aa: CASSYSTGGRETQYF; CDR3nt: TGTGCCAGCAGTTACTCGACCGGGGGAAGGGAGACCCAGTACTTC
abundance: once; d_gene: .; j_gene: TRBJ2-1; v_gene: TRBV5-4; CDR3aa: CAIATTLDEQFF; CDR3nt: TGTGCCATCGCTACTACGCTCGATGAGCAGTTCTTC
abundance: once; d_gene: TRBD1; j_gene: TRBJ2-5; v_gene: TRBV19; CDR3aa: CASKEGQGWETQYF; CDR3nt: TGTGCCAGTAAAGAAGGACAGGGATGGGAGACCCAGTACTTC
abundance: .; d_gene: .; j_gene: TRBJ2-7; v_gene: TRBV20-1; CDR3aa: CSAKAYHEQYF; CDR3nt: TGCAGTGCTAAGGCTTACCACGAGCAGTACTTC
abundance: .; d_gene: .; j_gene: TRBJ1-1; v_gene: TRBV11-2; CDR3aa: CASLNRRAGTEAFF; CDR3nt: TGTGCCAGCCTAAACAGGAGGGCGGGCACTGAAGCTTTCTTT
abundance: .; d_gene: TRBD1; j_gene: TRBJ2-5; v_gene: TRBV28; CDR3aa: CASGLWTGRETQYF; CDR3nt: TGTGCCAGCGGCCTTTGGACAGGGCGGGAGACCCAGTACTTC
abundance: .; d_gene: TRBD1; j_gene: TRBJ1-4; v_gene: TRBV3-1; CDR3aa: CASSHFGTGSTNEKLFF; CDR3nt: TGTGCCAGCAGCCATTTCGGGACAGGCTCAACTAATGAAAAACTGTTTTTT
abundance: .; d_gene: .; j_gene: TRBJ2-7; v_gene: TRBV27; CDR3aa: CASSRDTAYEQYF; CDR3nt: TGTGCCAGCAGTCGGGACACAGCCTACGAGCAGTACTTC
abundance: .; d_gene: TRBD2; j_gene: TRBJ2-2; v_gene: TRBV11-2; CDR3aa: CASSPGRWGTSGGTNTGELFF; CDR3nt: TGTGCCAGCAGCCCAGGGCGGTGGGGGACTAGCGGGGGGACGAACACCGGGGAGCTGTTTTTT
abundance: .; d_gene: .; j_gene: TRBJ2-1; v_gene: TRBV6-5; CDR3aa: CASSYSGSGSSYNEQFF; CDR3nt: TGTGCCAGCAGTTACTCGGGTAGCGGTAGCTCCTACAATGAGCAGTTCTTC
abundance: .; d_gene: .; j_gene: TRBJ2-1; v_gene: TRBV11-2; CDR3aa: CASRGAASYNEQFF; CDR3nt: TGTGCCAGCAGGGGAGCGGCCTCCTACAATGAGCAGTTCTTC
abundance: .; d_gene: TRBD2; j_gene: TRBJ2-1; v_gene: TRBV5-4; CDR3aa: CASSSGTSGRRSNEQFF; CDR3nt: TGTGCCAGCAGCTCTGGGACTAGCGGGAGGAGGTCGAATGAGCAGTTCTTC
abundance: .; d_gene: .; j_gene: TRBJ1-1; v_gene: TRBV20-1; CDR3aa: CSARSGATEAFF; CDR3nt: TGCAGTGCTAGATCGGGGGCCACTGAAGCTTTCTTT
abundance: .; d_gene: .; j_gene: TRBJ1-2; v_gene: TRBV14; CDR3aa: CASSQERNYGYTF; CDR3nt: TGTGCCAGCAGCCAAGAACGGAACTATGGCTACACCTTC
abundance: .; d_gene: TRBD2; j_gene: TRBJ2-1; v_gene: TRBV20-1; CDR3aa: CSAIPARTSFYNEQFF; CDR3nt: TGCAGTGCTATCCCCGCGAGGACTAGCTTCTACAATGAGCAGTTCTTC
abundance: .; d_gene: TRBD1; j_gene: TRBJ1-6; v_gene: TRBV5-1; CDR3aa: CASSLGQDSSPLHF; CDR3nt: TGCGCCAGCAGCTTAGGACAGGATTCATCACCCCTCCACTTT
abundance: .; d_gene: TRBD2; j_gene: TRBJ2-7; v_gene: TRBV15; CDR3aa: CATSRDRGGYEQYF; CDR3nt: TGTGCCACCAGCAGAGATCGGGGGGGCTACGAGCAGTACTTC
abundance: once; d_gene: .; j_gene: TRBJ1-1; v_gene: TRBV7-3; CDR3aa: CASSLGGRTEAFF; CDR3nt: TGTGCCAGCAGCTTAGGAGGGAGAACTGAAGCTTTCTTT
abundance: .; d_gene: .; j_gene: TRBJ2-1; v_gene: TRBV18; CDR3aa: CASSPITNEQFF; CDR3nt: TGTGCCAGCTCACCTATTACAAATGAGCAGTTCTTC
abundance: .; d_gene: .; j_gene: TRBJ1-5; v_gene: TRBV12-3/TRBV12-4; CDR3aa: CASSFSRAGQPQHF; CDR3nt: TGTGCCAGCAGTTTCTCAAGGGCGGGTCAGCCCCAGCATTTT
abundance: .; d_gene: TRBD2; j_gene: TRBJ2-7; v_gene: TRBV3-1; CDR3aa: CASRPSGNYEQYF; CDR3nt: TGTGCCAGCAGACCTAGCGGGAACTACGAGCAGTACTTC
abundance: .; d_gene: .; j_gene: TRBJ1-1; v_gene: TRBV28; CDR3aa: CASSYQGSRTEAFF; CDR3nt: TGTGCCAGCAGTTATCAGGGATCGCGGACTGAAGCTTTCTTT
abundance: .; d_gene: .; j_gene: TRBJ1-1; v_gene: TRBV11-2; CDR3aa: CASSFNSEAFF; CDR3nt: TGTGCCAGCAGCTTCAACTCAGAAGCTTTCTTT
abundance: .; d_gene: .; j_gene: TRBJ2-3; v_gene: TRBV20-1; CDR3aa: CSVPGGSTDTQYF; CDR3nt: TGCAGTGTCCCCGGGGGTTCCACAGATACGCAGTATTTT
abundance: .; d_gene: TRBD2; j_gene: TRBJ2-5; v_gene: TRBV28; CDR3aa: CASSLMTSGSEETQYF; CDR3nt: TGTGCCAGCAGTTTAATGACTAGCGGGAGTGAAGAGACCCAGTACTTC
abundance: .; d_gene: .; j_gene: TRBJ2-5; v_gene: TRBV12-3/TRBV12-4; CDR3aa: CASSPLGELETQYF; CDR3nt: TGTGCCAGCAGTCCGCTAGGAGAGCTAGAGACCCAGTACTTC
abundance: .; d_gene: TRBD1; j_gene: TRBJ1-4; v_gene: TRBV20-1; CDR3aa: CSAPKGQLEKLFF; CDR3nt: TGCAGTGCTCCAAAGGGACAGCTAGAAAAACTGTTTTTT
abundance: once; d_gene: .; j_gene: TRBJ2-1; v_gene: TRBV6-1; CDR3aa: CASIRLPLSSYNEQFF; CDR3nt: TGTGCCAGCATCCGACTCCCTCTCAGCTCCTACAATGAGCAGTTCTTC
abundance: .; d_gene: TRBD2; j_gene: TRBJ2-7; v_gene: TRBV20-1; CDR3aa: CSARAGGFYEQYF; CDR3nt: TGCAGTGCTAGAGCCGGGGGGTTCTACGAGCAGTACTTC
abundance: .; d_gene: TRBD2; j_gene: TRBJ2-7; v_gene: TRBV9; CDR3aa: CAGSPRPAGVNEQYF; CDR3nt: TGTGCCGGCAGCCCTCGTCCGGCGGGAGTAAACGAGCAGTACTTC
abundance: .; d_gene: TRBD2; j_gene: TRBJ2-1; v_gene: TRBV29-1; CDR3aa: CSVGGSNNEQFF; CDR3nt: TGCAGCGTGGGGGGGTCTAACAATGAGCAGTTCTTC
abundance: .; d_gene: .; j_gene: TRBJ2-7; v_gene: TRBV20-1; CDR3aa: CSAGLYEQYF; CDR3nt: TGCAGTGCTGGCCTTTACGAGCAGTACTTC
abundance: few; d_gene: .; j_gene: TRBJ2-1; v_gene: TRBV25-1; CDR3aa: CASSVSYNEQFF; CDR3nt: TGTGCCAGCTCCGTCTCCTACAATGAGCAGTTCTTC
abundance: .; d_gene: .; j_gene: TRBJ1-4; v_gene: TRBV28; CDR3aa: CASSTRQGLNEKLFF; CDR3nt: TGTGCCAGCAGTACTAGACAAGGCCTGAATGAAAAACTGTTTTTT
abundance: .; d_gene: TRBD2; j_gene: TRBJ2-3; v_gene: TRBV29-1; CDR3aa: CSVVTSGSGTDTQYF; CDR3nt: TGCAGCGTCGTCACTAGCGGGAGTGGCACAGATACGCAGTATTTT